The TCR beta chain under discussion was sequenced for a study of control samples from healthy donors and cancer patients. Trimming removed 3 bases from V and 3 bases from J, with 12 bases in between. CDR1 is MNHEY, CDR2 SVGAGI, per germline. The CDR3 length is 14 residues. Clones were sequenced by immunoSEQ multiplex PCR, and TCRdb holds only the in-frame ones, with some missing. The table shows tens of thousands of clones, with 85% to 90% occurring only once. The V gene is TRBV6-5, the J gene TRBJ2-7; a possible D gene is TRBD2 (6 bases). The TCR sequence derives from a man aged 50-59 years in good health. The sample comprised blood. The CDR3: CASSYGGADYEQYF. For the CDR3, the DNA is TGTGCCAGCAGTTATGGCGGGGCAGACTACGAGCAGTACTTC.